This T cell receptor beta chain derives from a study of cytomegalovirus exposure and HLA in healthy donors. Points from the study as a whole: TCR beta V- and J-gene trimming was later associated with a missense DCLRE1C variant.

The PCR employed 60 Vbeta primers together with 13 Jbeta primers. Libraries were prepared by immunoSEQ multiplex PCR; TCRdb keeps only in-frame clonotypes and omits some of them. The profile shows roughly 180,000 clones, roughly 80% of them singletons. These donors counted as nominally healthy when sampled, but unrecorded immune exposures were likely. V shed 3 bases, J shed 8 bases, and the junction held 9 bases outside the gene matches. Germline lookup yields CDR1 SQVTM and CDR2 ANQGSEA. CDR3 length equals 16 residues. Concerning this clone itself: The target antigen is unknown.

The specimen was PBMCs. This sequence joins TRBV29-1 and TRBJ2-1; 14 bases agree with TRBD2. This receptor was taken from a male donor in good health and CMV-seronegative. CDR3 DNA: TGCAGCGTTGATGGGGGGACTAGCGGGGGTAACTATGAGCAGTTCTTC. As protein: CSVDGGTSGGNYEQFF.